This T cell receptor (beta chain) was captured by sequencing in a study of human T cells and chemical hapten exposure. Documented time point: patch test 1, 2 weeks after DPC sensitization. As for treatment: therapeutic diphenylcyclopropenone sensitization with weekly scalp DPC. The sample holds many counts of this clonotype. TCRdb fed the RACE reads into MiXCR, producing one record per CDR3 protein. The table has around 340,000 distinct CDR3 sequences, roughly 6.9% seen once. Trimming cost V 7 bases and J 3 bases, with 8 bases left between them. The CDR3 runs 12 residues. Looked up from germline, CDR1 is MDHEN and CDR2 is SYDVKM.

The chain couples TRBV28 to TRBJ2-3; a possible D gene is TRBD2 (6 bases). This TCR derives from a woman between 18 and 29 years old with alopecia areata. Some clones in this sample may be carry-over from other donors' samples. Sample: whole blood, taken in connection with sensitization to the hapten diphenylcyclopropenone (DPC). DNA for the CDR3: TGTGCCAGCAATCTAGCGACAGATACGCAGTATTTT. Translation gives CASNLATDTQYF. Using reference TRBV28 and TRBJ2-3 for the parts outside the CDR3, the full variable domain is DVKVTQSSRYLVKRTGEKVFLECVQDMDHENMFWYRQDPGLGLRLIYFSYDVKMKEKGDIPEGYSVSREKKERFSLILESASTNQTSMYLCASNLATDTQYFGPGTRLTVL.